The following is a T cell receptor (beta chain) sequence with its context. The sample comes from a study of CD8 T cells in Susac syndrome. CDR3 length: 14 residues. Trimming pared 5 bases from V and 6 bases from J, leaving 19 bases between. Germline V gives CDR1 DFQATT, CDR2 SNEGSKA (reference sequence). Random hexamers were used to reverse transcribe an amount of roughly 0.5 to 1 ug RNA. Amplification of TCR beta CDR3 spanned 54 Vbeta and 13 Jbeta via immunoSEQ multiplex PCR. MiXCR, applied by TCRdb to the immunoSEQ multiplex PCR reads, yields one record per CDR3 protein. The data contain over 95,000 distinct CDR3 sequences, 80% to 95% of them singletons. The T cells that were sequenced for TCR beta were CD8+ and CD4+ cells from blood. The study used healthy donors as controls matched for age and sex.

The sample taken for sequencing was CD8+ T cells from PBMCs. The chain joins TRBV20-1 to TRBJ1-2; D ambiguous. The sequence came from a human donor in good health. In nucleotides, the CDR3 is TGCAGTGCTTTCACCGACCGGATAGGAGATGGCTACACCTTC. Translation gives CSAFTDRIGDGYTF.